This is a list of T cell receptor beta chains from one sample in a study of cytomegalovirus exposure and HLA in healthy donors. Some clones are missing from TCRdb's copy, which holds only in-frame ones; the method was immunoSEQ multiplex PCR. This table has 75,000 to 90,000 clones, around a tenth appearing once. The specimen was PBMCs. The receptors originated from a man aged 60 to 75 in good health and CMV-seropositive. Both conserved end residues are part of each CDR3. The order of the fields is V gene, D gene, clone size, J gene, CDR3 protein, CDR3 DNA. The D gene is left open where the match is weak. The listing skips clone size in some rows; elsewhere it reads once, few, many or a size class.

TRBV4-1	TRBD2	-	TRBJ2-5	CASRHEAGGQETQYF	TGCGCCAGCAGACATGAGGCGGGGGGCCAAGAGACCCAGTACTTC
TRBV7-9	-	few	TRBJ2-3	CASSLADSGPSTDTQYF	TGTGCCAGCAGCTTAGCGGATAGCGGACCTAGCACAGATACGCAGTATTTT
TRBV2	TRBD1	-	TRBJ1-1	CASSGQGNTEAFF	TGTGCCAGCAGCGGACAGGGAAACACTGAAGCTTTCTTT
TRBV4-2	-	-	TRBJ1-4	CASSQDPTPAELGEKLFF	TGTGCCAGCAGCCAAGACCCCACGCCGGCGGAACTTGGGGAAAAACTGTTTTTT
TRBV7-9	-	-	TRBJ1-2	CASNPGGGPYGYTF	TGTGCCAGCAACCCCGGGGGAGGTCCTTATGGCTACACCTTC
TRBV28	-	few	TRBJ2-5	CATSRGTLRETQYF	TGTGCCACTTCCCGGGGGACGCTGCGAGAGACCCAGTACTTC
TRBV27	-	few	TRBJ1-2	CASSLSVQNYGYTF	TGTGCCAGCAGTTTATCTGTGCAGAACTATGGCTACACCTTC
TRBV11-2	-	-	TRBJ2-2	CASSRRGNTGELFF	TGTGCCTCCTCACGACGGGGGAACACCGGGGAGCTGTTTTTT
TRBV27	TRBD1	-	TRBJ2-1	CASRDSAYNEQFF	TGTGCCAGCCGGGACAGCGCCTACAATGAGCAGTTCTTC
TRBV19	-	-	TRBJ2-5	CASSIPEETQYF	TGTGCCAGTAGTATCCCGGAGGAGACCCAGTACTTC
TRBV6-6	-	few	TRBJ1-5	CASSYGSNQGPQHF	TGTGCCAGCAGTTACGGGTCCAATCAGGGCCCCCAGCATTTT
TRBV30	TRBD1	-	TRBJ1-2	CAWSGDRGREHGYTF	TGTGCCTGGAGTGGGGACAGGGGGCGCGAGCATGGCTACACCTTC
TRBV21-1	-	-	TRBJ1-2	CASSPRDRNYGYTF	TGTGCCAGCAGCCCTCGGGACAGAAACTATGGCTACACCTTC
TRBV29-1	-	few	TRBJ2-5	CSVEDGRTSLYF	TGCAGCGTTGAAGACGGTAGGACATCCTTGTACTTC
TRBV29-1	-	-	TRBJ2-2	CSVPTGPSNTGELFF	TGCAGCGTGCCGACAGGTCCCTCGAACACCGGGGAGCTGTTTTTT
TRBV19	-	few	TRBJ1-5	CASSMDSSNQPQHF	TGTGCCAGTAGTATGGACAGCAGCAATCAGCCCCAGCATTTT
TRBV19	-	few	TRBJ2-1	CASSWGTYNEQFF	TGTGCCAGTAGTTGGGGGACTTACAATGAGCAGTTCTTC
TRBV5-6	-	-	TRBJ1-6	CASSGSGTFYNSPLHF	TGTGCCAGCAGCGGATCAGGGACATTTTATAATTCACCCCTCCACTTT
TRBV30	TRBD1	-	TRBJ2-2	CACPLTGPGELFF	TGTGCCTGTCCTCTGACAGGGCCCGGGGAGCTGTTTTTT
TRBV10-1	TRBD1	-	TRBJ1-6	CASSDRTGSDSPLHF	TGCGCCAGCAGTGACCGGACAGGGTCGGATTCACCCCTCCACTTT
TRBV30	TRBD1	-	TRBJ2-5	CAWREGGGETQYF	TGTGCCTGGAGGGAAGGGGGCGGCGAGACCCAGTACTTC
TRBV25-1	-	few	TRBJ2-3	CASSAEQGPDTQYF	TGTGCCAGCAGTGCCGAACAGGGCCCAGATACGCAGTATTTT
TRBV5-6	-	-	TRBJ1-1	CASSFLGQNTEAFF	TGTGCCAGCAGCTTTCTAGGACAGAACACTGAAGCTTTCTTT
TRBV30	-	-	TRBJ2-7	CAWNSGGLYEQYF	TGTGCCTGGAACTCCGGGGGGCTCTACGAGCAGTACTTC
TRBV28	-	medium-sized	TRBJ2-3	CASSSPGSPTDTQYF	TGTGCCAGCAGTTCCCCCGGGAGCCCCACAGATACGCAGTATTTT
TRBV28	TRBD1	-	TRBJ2-2	CASRGQGANTGELFF	TGTGCCAGCAGAGGACAGGGGGCCAACACCGGGGAGCTGTTTTTT
TRBV4-2	-	many	TRBJ2-7	CASSQDSAGPYEQYF	TGTGCCAGCAGCCAAGATAGCGCGGGCCCCTACGAGCAGTACTTC
TRBV27	-	-	TRBJ1-5	CASSLQGNQPQHF	TGTGCCAGCAGTTTACAGGGAAATCAGCCCCAGCATTTT
TRBV7-6	-	-	TRBJ2-3	CASSLDGTSTDTQYF	TGTGCCAGCAGCTTAGATGGGACTAGCACAGATACGCAGTATTTT
TRBV7-8	-	few	TRBJ1-1	CASSSWNTEAFF	TGTGCCAGCAGCTCCTGGAACACTGAAGCTTTCTTT
TRBV12-1	-	once	TRBJ2-2	CASSFARGSGSFRRAGELFF	-
TRBV27	TRBD1	few	TRBJ2-7	CASSLSSRDSTYEQYF	TGTGCCAGCAGTTTATCCTCCCGGGACAGCACTTACGAGCAGTACTTC
TRBV11-2	-	-	TRBJ2-1	CASNFLLNEQFF	TGTGCCAGCAACTTTCTTTTGAATGAGCAGTTCTTC
TRBV30	TRBD2	few	TRBJ2-3	CAWSVPSGGLTDTQYF	TGTGCCTGGAGTGTACCTAGCGGGGGGCTCACAGATACGCAGTATTTT
TRBV19	TRBD1	-	TRBJ1-1	CASSDPGQGLEAFF	TGTGCCAGTAGTGACCCGGGACAGGGCCTTGAAGCTTTCTTT
TRBV28	-	few	TRBJ1-2	CASRADRPSYTF	TGTGCCAGCAGAGCAGACAGGCCCTCCTACACCTTC
TRBV5-1	-	few	TRBJ2-5	CASSSMETQYF	TGCGCCAGCAGCTCCATGGAGACCCAGTACTTC
TRBV27	TRBD1	-	TRBJ1-1	CASMYYRGRGDTEAFF	TGTGCCAGCATGTACTACAGGGGGCGCGGAGACACTGAAGCTTTCTTT
TRBV19	-	-	TRBJ2-3	CASGVLSSTDTQYF	TGTGCCAGTGGAGTTCTATCTAGCACAGATACGCAGTATTTT
TRBV30	TRBD1	-	TRBJ1-3	CACQVDRGGGNTIYF	TGTGCCTGCCAGGTGGACAGGGGAGGGGGAAACACCATATATTTT
TRBV2	TRBD1	-	TRBJ2-7	CASRGQRLTYEQYF	TGTGCCAGCAGGGGACAGAGATTAACCTACGAGCAGTACTTC
TRBV7-6	-	few	TRBJ1-4	CASTEGRTLANEKLFF	TGTGCCAGCACCGAGGGGAGGACTCTCGCTAATGAAAAACTGTTTTTT
TRBV29-1	TRBD2	-	TRBJ2-2	CSVSLAGGPYTGELFF	TGCAGCGTTTCGCTAGCGGGAGGGCCATACACCGGGGAGCTGTTTTTT
TRBV5-1	-	few	TRBJ2-3	CASGPLGDTQYF	TGTGCCAGCGGGCCACTAGGAGATACGCAGTATTTT
TRBV30	-	few	TRBJ2-3	CAWSVLQRATDTQYF	TGTGCCTGGAGTGTACTCCAGCGGGCCACAGATACGCAGTATTTT
TRBV27	TRBD1	-	TRBJ1-1	CASSSLTGGANTEAFF	TGTGCCAGCAGTTCCTTGACAGGGGGCGCGAACACTGAAGCTTTCTTT
TRBV2	TRBD1	-	TRBJ1-1	CASSKDPGGTEAFF	TGTGCCAGCAGTAAAGACCCAGGGGGCACTGAAGCTTTCTTT
TRBV6-5	-	-	TRBJ1-1	CASHRDTEAFF	TGTGCCAGTCACCGGGACACTGAAGCTTTCTTT
TRBV4-1	-	few	TRBJ2-5	CASSQDEYETQYF	TGCGCCAGCAGCCAAGACGAGTACGAGACCCAGTACTTC
TRBV7-6	TRBD1	few	TRBJ1-6	CASSFDGTGFNSPLHF	TGTGCCAGCAGCTTCGACGGGACAGGGTTTAATTCACCCCTCCACTTT
TRBV5-4	-	few	TRBJ2-2	CASSLNSGNTGELFF	TGTGCCAGCAGCTTGAATAGCGGGAACACCGGGGAGCTGTTTTTT
TRBV5-8	-	few	TRBJ2-7	CASSFYEGPYEQYF	TGTGCCAGCAGCTTTTATGAGGGTCCCTACGAGCAGTACTTC
TRBV15	TRBD2	few	TRBJ2-1	CATSTLGLAGVNEQFF	TGTGCCACCAGCACCCTAGGACTAGCGGGAGTCAATGAGCAGTTCTTC
TRBV7-9	TRBD1	once	TRBJ1-1	CASSSRTGDAEAFF	TGTGCCAGCAGCTCCCGGACAGGGGACGCTGAAGCTTTCTTT
TRBV7-9	-	few	TRBJ2-1	CASSPGLVSSYNEQFF	TGTGCCAGCAGCCCCGGGTTAGTGAGCTCCTACAATGAGCAGTTCTTC
TRBV7-9	-	few	TRBJ2-5	CASRGAGETQYF	TGTGCCAGCAGGGGGGCTGGGGAGACCCAGTACTTC
TRBV27	-	few	TRBJ2-1	CASSLISVHPRHNEQFF	TGTGCCAGCAGTTTAATATCGGTACATCCGAGGCACAATGAGCAGTTCTTC